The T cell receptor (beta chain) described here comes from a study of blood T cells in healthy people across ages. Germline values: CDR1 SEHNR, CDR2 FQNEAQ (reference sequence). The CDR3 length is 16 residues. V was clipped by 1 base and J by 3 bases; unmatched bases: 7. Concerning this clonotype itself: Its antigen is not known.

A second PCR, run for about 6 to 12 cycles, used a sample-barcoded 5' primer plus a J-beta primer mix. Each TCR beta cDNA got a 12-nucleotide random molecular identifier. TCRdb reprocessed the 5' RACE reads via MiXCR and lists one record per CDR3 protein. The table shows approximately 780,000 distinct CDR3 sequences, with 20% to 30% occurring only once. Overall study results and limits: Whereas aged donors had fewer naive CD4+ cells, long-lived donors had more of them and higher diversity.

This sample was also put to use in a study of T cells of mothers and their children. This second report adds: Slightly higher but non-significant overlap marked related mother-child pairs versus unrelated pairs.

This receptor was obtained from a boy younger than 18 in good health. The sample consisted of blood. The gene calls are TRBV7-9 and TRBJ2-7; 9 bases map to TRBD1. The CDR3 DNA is TGTGCCAGCAGCTTAGAGGACAGGGGCCCGTACTACGAGCAGTACTTC. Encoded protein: CASSLEDRGPYYEQYF.